These T cell receptor beta chains were read from a single sample in a study of T-cell memory formation after mild COVID-19. TCRdb recomputed calls from the 5' RACE reads with MiXCR, one row per CDR3 protein. The sample includes 500,000 to 600,000 distinct CDR3 sequences, more than 15% of them seen just once. The sequenced sample was PBMCs or a T cell subset sorted from them (not recorded which). All receptors derive from an adult woman who had mild COVID-19 (a few samples of this study predate the infection). Cell type and time point are not known. Both conserved end residues are part of each CDR3. The D gene is left open where the match is weak. Where a row states a size, it is once, few, many or the class of an expanded clone; other rows omit it.

size: -
V: TRBV4-1
D: TRBD2
J: TRBJ2-3
CDR3: CASKDPRGGPATQYF
DNA: TGCGCCAGCAAGGATCCGCGGGGGGGCCCAGCTACGCAGTATTTT

size: few
V: TRBV9
D: -
J: TRBJ1-3
CDR3: CASSPPWAVSSGNTIYF
DNA: TGTGCCAGCAGCCCTCCGTGGGCGGTGAGCTCTGGAAACACCATATATTTT

size: -
V: TRBV7-9
D: -
J: TRBJ2-4
CDR3: CASSPLQGTVNIQYF
DNA: TGTGCCAGCAGCCCCTTGCAGGGTACGGTGAACATTCAGTACTTC

size: -
V: TRBV6-5
D: TRBD1
J: TRBJ2-5
CDR3: CASRIRTGKETQYF
DNA: TGTGCCAGCAGAATAAGGACAGGGAAGGAGACCCAGTACTTC

size: -
V: TRBV5-1
D: TRBD1
J: TRBJ1-1
CDR3: CASSPDRVQDEAFF
DNA: TGCGCCAGCAGCCCGGACAGGGTGCAGGATGAAGCTTTCTTT

size: many
V: TRBV30
D: TRBD1
J: TRBJ2-2
CDR3: CAWSPGQGDTGELFF
DNA: TGTGCCTGGAGCCCGGGACAGGGGGACACCGGGGAGCTGTTTTTT

size: -
V: TRBV12-3/TRBV12-4
D: -
J: TRBJ2-3
CDR3: CASQRSVDTQYF
DNA: TGTGCCAGCCAACGCTCGGTGGATACGCAGTATTTT

size: -
V: TRBV7-2
D: -
J: TRBJ2-1
CDR3: CASSLRHGVWVYNEQFF
DNA: TGTGCCAGCAGCTTACGGCACGGGGTTTGGGTCTACAATGAGCAGTTCTTC

size: few
V: TRBV9
D: -
J: TRBJ2-3
CDR3: CASSPLGGAGFTDTQYF
DNA: TGTGCCAGCAGCCCCCTGGGGGGAGCGGGTTTCACAGATACGCAGTATTTT

size: -
V: TRBV5-1
D: TRBD1
J: TRBJ2-2
CDR3: CASSLGGQGTAGELFF
DNA: TGCGCCAGCAGCTTGGGGGGACAGGGAACGGCCGGGGAGCTGTTTTTT

size: few
V: TRBV5-1
D: -
J: TRBJ1-6
CDR3: CASSLGGGGNNSPLHF
DNA: TGCGCCAGCAGCTTGGGAGGCGGAGGGAATAATTCACCCCTCCACTTT

size: few
V: TRBV2
D: -
J: TRBJ2-1
CDR3: CASPFRGYNEQFF
DNA: TGTGCCAGCCCTTTCCGGGGGTACAATGAGCAGTTCTTC

size: -
V: TRBV7-2
D: TRBD2
J: TRBJ2-1
CDR3: CASSLRPTSGRTNPYNEQFF
DNA: TGTGCCAGCAGCTTACGACCTACTAGCGGGAGGACTAACCCCTACAATGAGCAGTTCTTC

size: few
V: TRBV20-1
D: -
J: TRBJ2-7
CDR3: CSARDSLAAYTYEQYF
DNA: TGCAGTGCTAGAGATTCCCTCGCGGCCTACACCTACGAGCAGTACTTC

size: many
V: TRBV10-2
D: TRBD1
J: TRBJ1-1
CDR3: CASSEGQGGTEAFF
DNA: TGCGCCAGCAGTGAAGGGCAGGGGGGCACTGAAGCTTTCTTT

size: -
V: TRBV5-1
D: -
J: TRBJ1-3
CDR3: CASSSTGRSGNTIYF
DNA: TGCGCCAGCAGCTCGACAGGCCGCTCTGGAAACACCATATATTTT

size: -
V: TRBV4-1
D: TRBD1
J: TRBJ1-5
CDR3: CASSPFSPGTGDQPQHF
DNA: TGCGCCAGCAGTCCGTTTTCCCCCGGGACAGGGGATCAGCCCCAGCATTTT

size: -
V: TRBV3-1
D: TRBD1
J: TRBJ2-1
CDR3: CATGTGDEQFF
DNA: TGTGCCACCGGGACAGGGGATGAGCAGTTCTTC

size: -
V: TRBV5-6
D: -
J: TRBJ2-3
CDR3: CASSPYWGSSTDTQYF
DNA: TGTGCCAGCAGCCCGTACTGGGGTTCAAGCACAGATACGCAGTATTTT

size: -
V: TRBV5-5
D: TRBD1
J: TRBJ2-7
CDR3: CASSPGTGNLREQYF
DNA: TGTGCCAGCAGCCCCGGGACAGGGAACTTGAGGGAGCAGTACTTC

size: few
V: TRBV24-1
D: TRBD1
J: TRBJ1-2
CDR3: CATKGQGNYGYTF
DNA: TGTGCCACCAAAGGACAGGGGAACTATGGCTACACCTTC

size: few
V: TRBV5-6
D: -
J: TRBJ2-5
CDR3: CASSFPGTQETQYF
DNA: TGTGCCAGCAGCTTTCCGGGAACACAAGAGACCCAGTACTTC

size: few
V: TRBV12-3/TRBV12-4
D: -
J: TRBJ2-7
CDR3: CASSYGPGEQYF
DNA: TGTGCCAGCAGTTACGGACCTGGCGAGCAGTACTTC

size: -
V: TRBV9
D: TRBD2
J: TRBJ2-5
CDR3: CASSVGTSQETQYF
DNA: TGTGCCAGCAGCGTCGGGACTAGCCAAGAGACCCAGTACTTC

size: few
V: TRBV20-1
D: -
J: TRBJ2-5
CDR3: CSANDYGEETQYF
DNA: TGCAGTGCTAACGACTATGGGGAAGAGACCCAGTACTTC

size: -
V: TRBV2
D: TRBD1
J: TRBJ2-4
CDR3: CASSLTVRGAKNIQYF
DNA: TGTGCCAGCAGTTTAACCGTCAGGGGGGCCAAAAACATTCAGTACTTC

size: many
V: TRBV7-2
D: -
J: TRBJ2-1
CDR3: CASGGRIGYNEQFF
DNA: TGTGCCAGCGGCGGAAGGATCGGCTACAATGAGCAGTTCTTC

size: few
V: TRBV10-3
D: TRBD2
J: TRBJ2-5
CDR3: CATQPLAVQETQYF
DNA: TGTGCCACCCAACCCCTAGCGGTCCAAGAGACCCAGTACTTC

size: -
V: TRBV4-2
D: TRBD2
J: TRBJ2-2
CDR3: CASSQDQSSGLWKLFF
DNA: TGTGCCAGCAGCCAAGATCAGTCTAGCGGACTTTGGAAGCTGTTTTTT

size: few
V: TRBV12-3/TRBV12-4
D: TRBD2
J: TRBJ2-2
CDR3: CASRRLAGSNGELFF
DNA: TGTGCCAGCAGACGACTAGCGGGGAGCAACGGGGAGCTGTTTTTT

size: few
V: TRBV10-3
D: -
J: TRBJ1-2
CDR3: CAISGTGGDYGYTF
DNA: TGTGCCATCAGCGGAACGGGGGGCGACTATGGCTACACCTTC

size: few
V: TRBV6-2/TRBV6-3
D: -
J: TRBJ2-5
CDR3: CASSLLGRNQETQYF
DNA: TGTGCCAGCAGTCTCCTTGGACGGAACCAAGAGACCCAGTACTTC

size: few
V: TRBV12-3/TRBV12-4
D: -
J: TRBJ1-1
CDR3: CASGKTGMGYTEAFF
DNA: TGTGCCAGCGGTAAAACAGGGATGGGTTACACTGAAGCTTTCTTT

size: few
V: TRBV13
D: TRBD1
J: TRBJ1-6
CDR3: CASSMDRGLPNFSPLHF
DNA: TGTGCCAGCAGCATGGACAGGGGGCTCCCCAATTTCTCACCCCTCCACTTT

size: -
V: TRBV7-3
D: -
J: TRBJ2-7
CDR3: CASSLGVGRAQYF
DNA: TGTGCCAGCAGCTTAGGGGTAGGACGGGCCCAGTACTTC

size: -
V: TRBV7-9
D: -
J: TRBJ2-1
CDR3: CASSSSTYTEQFF
DNA: TGTGCCAGCAGCTCATCGACCTACACTGAGCAGTTCTTC

size: many
V: TRBV7-9
D: -
J: TRBJ2-5
CDR3: CASSYLSILTKETQYF
DNA: TGTGCCAGCAGCTACCTATCGATTCTTACGAAAGAGACCCAGTACTTC

size: -
V: TRBV7-9
D: TRBD2
J: TRBJ2-1
CDR3: CASSETAGGPDEQFF
DNA: TGTGCCAGCAGCGAGACGGCGGGGGGCCCTGATGAGCAGTTCTTC

size: few
V: TRBV4-3
D: -
J: TRBJ2-7
CDR3: CASSQGRESFYEQYF
DNA: TGCGCCAGCAGCCAAGGGCGCGAGAGCTTCTACGAGCAGTACTTC

size: -
V: TRBV11-2
D: -
J: TRBJ2-3
CDR3: CASSYASGTDTQYF
DNA: TGTGCCAGCAGCTATGCTTCCGGCACAGATACGCAGTATTTT

size: many
V: TRBV5-1
D: -
J: TRBJ1-5
CDR3: CASSLSGGNQPQHF
DNA: TGTGCCAGCTCGCTCTCAGGGGGCAATCAGCCCCAGCATTTT

size: few
V: TRBV6-5
D: -
J: TRBJ2-1
CDR3: CASSLGLGSSYNEQFF
DNA: TGTGCCAGCAGCCTCGGCTTGGGCAGCTCCTACAATGAGCAGTTCTTC

size: few
V: TRBV19
D: -
J: TRBJ2-7
CDR3: CASSMPTVSYEQYF
DNA: TGTGCCAGTAGTATGCCGACAGTTTCCTACGAGCAGTACTTC

size: -
V: TRBV6-5
D: -
J: TRBJ2-3
CDR3: CASSYKYSGAPDTQYF
DNA: TGTGCCAGCAGTTACAAATATTCGGGGGCACCAGATACGCAGTATTTT

size: many
V: TRBV27
D: TRBD2
J: TRBJ2-3
CDR3: CASSLSGGRRPDTQYF
DNA: TGTGCCAGCAGTTTATCCGGCGGGAGGCGACCAGATACGCAGTATTTT

size: -
V: TRBV29-1
D: -
J: TRBJ1-5
CDR3: CSVDMGGGQPQHF
DNA: TGCAGCGTTGATATGGGGGGGGGACAGCCCCAGCATTTT

size: few
V: TRBV5-4
D: TRBD2
J: TRBJ2-5
CDR3: CASSHGTSGEETQYF
DNA: TGTGCCAGCAGCCACGGGACTAGCGGGGAGGAGACCCAGTACTTC

size: -
V: TRBV19
D: TRBD1
J: TRBJ1-6
CDR3: CASSTRQGASISPLHF
DNA: TGTGCCAGTAGTACCCGACAGGGGGCAAGTATTTCACCCCTCCACTTT